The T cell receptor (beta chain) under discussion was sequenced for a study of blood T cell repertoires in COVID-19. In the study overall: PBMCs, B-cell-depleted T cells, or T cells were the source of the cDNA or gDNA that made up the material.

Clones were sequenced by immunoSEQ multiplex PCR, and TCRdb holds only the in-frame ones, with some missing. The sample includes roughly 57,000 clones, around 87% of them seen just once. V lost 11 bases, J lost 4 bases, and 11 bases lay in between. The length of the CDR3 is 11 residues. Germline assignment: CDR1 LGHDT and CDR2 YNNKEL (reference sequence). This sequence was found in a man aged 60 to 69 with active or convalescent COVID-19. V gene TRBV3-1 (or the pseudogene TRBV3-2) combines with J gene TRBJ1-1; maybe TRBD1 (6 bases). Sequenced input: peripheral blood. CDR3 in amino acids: CAALRGTEAFF. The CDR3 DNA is TGTGCCGCCCTCAGGGGCACTGAAGCTTTCTTT.